The 8 T cell receptor beta chains reported below all come from one sample, sequenced in a study of blood T cell repertoires in COVID-19. Profiling relied on immunoSEQ multiplex PCR, and the TCRdb table lists in-frame clones only, not all of them. The sample includes fewer than 300,000 clones, around 92% of them seen just once. The specimen sequenced was peripheral blood. These receptors were taken from a person in their late teens or twenties with COVID-19, enrolled during active disease.

The CDR3 here is CASSLQGQGAGQPQHF. CDR3 bases: TGTGCCAGCTCACTTCAAGGACAGGGGGCAGGTCAGCCCCAGCATTTT. V and J are TRBV18 and TRBJ1-5, with 11 bases lining up with TRBD1. The CDR3 totals 16 residues. V dropped 4 bases and J dropped 6; count of bases not matched to a gene: 8. CDR1 and CDR2 from the germline V gene are KGHSH and LQKENI.

V is TRBV30 and J is TRBJ1-2; D is possibly TRBD1 (5 bases). Germline V gene lookup returns CDR1 GTSNPN and CDR2 SVGIG (reference sequence). The CDR3 consists of 15 residues. Between the trimmed V and J ends, which lost 0 bases and 8 bases, there was a span of 19 bases. Here the CDR3 DNA reads TGTGCCTGGAGTGTTCCCGACGGCGGGGCGGGGGGCTACACCTTC. The encoded protein is CAWSVPDGGAGGYTF.

The V and J genes are TRBV10-2 and TRBJ2-4, with 9 bases matching TRBD2. The CDR3 contains 14 residues. Germline V gives CDR1 WSHSY, CDR2 SAAADI. Trimming at V came to 5 bases and at J to 8 bases, leaving 7 bases not matched to a gene. The CDR3 nucleotides read TGCGCCAGCAGTAGTAGCGGGAGAAGTGACATTCAGTACTTC. Translated, it gives CASSSSGRSDIQYF.

The sample holds one count of this clone. The chain has TRBV4-2 and TRBJ2-7; 13 bases align to TRBD2. The germline V gene encodes CDR1 LGHNA and CDR2 YNFKEQ. The CDR3 contains 16 residues. V shed 1 base and J 4 bases; nucleotides not matched to a gene: 4. In DNA form, the CDR3 reads TGTGCCAGCAGCCAAGGACTAGCGGGAGGTGATTACGAGCAGTACTTC. Its protein product is CASSQGLAGGDYEQYF.

Here the CDR3 reads CASSSTGMNTEAFF. The CDR3 region has the DNA TGTGCCAGCAGTTCAACAGGGATGAACACTGAAGCTTTCTTT. J is TRBJ1-1 and V is TRBV6-5, with D possibly matching TRBD1 (6 bases). The CDR3 extends over 14 amino acids. Germline V gives CDR1 MNHEY, CDR2 SVGAGI. V was clipped by 4 bases and J by 0 bases, with 9 bases between them.

The chain combines TRBV5-1 with TRBJ2-7, with D tentatively TRBD1 (5 bases). This CDR3 contains 14 residues. With 0 bases removed from V and 2 bases from J, the gap between germline ends came to 9 bases. Germline CDR1 is SGHRS and CDR2 is YFSETQ. This chain's CDR3 is CASSLAGAPYEQYF. CDR3 DNA: TGCGCCAGCAGCTTGGCTGGGGCCCCCTACGAGCAGTACTTC.

This chain uses TRBV12-5 with TRBJ2-7; D is ambiguous. V lost 6 bases and J lost 5, with 23 bases in between. Germline loops: CDR1 LGHNT, CDR2 FRNRAP. The CDR3 is 16 residues long. CDR3 coding DNA: TGTGCTAGTGGCCCTACAGTCTCCGCGACCCGAGACGAGCAGTACTTC. As protein: CASGPTVSATRDEQYF.

The chain joins TRBV10-2 to TRBJ1-6, with D tentatively TRBD1 (5 bases). CDR1 and CDR2 (germline): WSHSY, SAAADI. The V end was cut by 6 bases, the J end by 10 bases, with 19 bases between. This CDR3 region has 15 residues. CDR3 sequence (DNA): TGCGCCAGCAGAAGCGGGACGCAAAACGACTCACCCCTCCACTTT. Protein product: CASRSGTQNDSPLHF.